The T cell receptor (beta chain) described here comes from a study of blood T cell repertoires in COVID-19. The overall study: Acute-phase and convalescent COVID-19 samples originated in the United States, Italy and Spain. The analysed material was cDNA or gDNA that came from T cells, B-cell-depleted T cells, or PBMCs.

V was cut by 0 bases and J by 5 bases, with 11 bases left in between. Germline CDR1 and CDR2: SGDLS and YYNGEE. CDR3 length: 14 amino acids. Authors' data handling: Estimated nucleated cell counts came from reference gene primer amplification. Sequenced by immunoSEQ multiplex PCR; TCRdb stores in-frame clones only, minus some. The V and J calls and clone size are taken from that table; D and trimming were inferred from the DNA. Among 120,000 or so clones, 75% to 85% were seen once, and the ten largest hold 16%. Input material: peripheral blood. The TCR originated in a woman between 55 and 75 years old with acute or convalescent COVID-19. The rearrangement joins TRBV9 to TRBJ2-5; TRBD1 might be the D (5 bases). CDR3 residues: CASSVAAGWETQYF. The CDR3 coding sequence is TGTGCCAGCAGCGTAGCCGCAGGGTGGGAGACCCAGTACTTC.